This T cell receptor (beta chain) was recorded in a study of monozygotic twins with inflammatory bowel disease. Per individual sample, eight separate reactions were used to make cDNA. TCRdb re-called the 5' RACE reads, yielding one record per CDR3 amino acid sequence without DNA. Seen in this sample are some 440,000 distinct CDR3 sequences; the ten most common clones hold 2.4%. Study-level results: Differences in immunosuppressive treatment may have been a source of added variability in patient repertoires.

Collection yielded approximately 2.7 ml of blood per donor. About this clonotype: Antigen specificity is unknown.

Input material: blood. The sequence was obtained from a human donor with ulcerative colitis or Crohn's disease, or a healthy co-twin of an affected twin (not recorded which).

The CDR3 sequence is CASTSPPGEQYF. The chain has TRBV7-2 and TRBJ2-7; TCRdb outputs TRBD2, but without DNA this stays unchecked. Germline V gene data show CDR1 as SGHTA and CDR2 as FQGNSA. The CDR3 totals 12 residues. The complete variable domain, with remaining parts taken from reference TRBV7-2 and TRBJ2-7, reads GAGVSQSPSNKVTEKGKDVELRCDPISGHTALYWYRQSLGQGLEFLIYFQGNSAPDKSGLPSDRFSAERTGGSVSTLTIQRTQQEDSAVYLCASTSPPGEQYFGPGTRLTVT.